The present entry profiles one T cell receptor (beta chain) with its context. A single record per CDR3 protein comes from TCRdb applying MiXCR to the 5' RACE reads. The profile covers hundreds of thousands of distinct CDR3 sequences, with around a sixth appearing a single time and around 14% taken by the ten largest. The sample comes from a study of identical twins. The CDR3 loop spans 15 amino acids. With 7 bases removed from V and 6 bases from J, the gap between germline ends came to 22 bases. Separately, the same data were catalogued under a study of T cells expressing NK-cell markers. That paper states: Eight donors were sequenced, of whom seven were HCMV-seropositive, while the remaining one was HCMV-seronegative. No clear determination of HCMV specificity was made for expanded NKG2C+ T cell clones.

This chain uses TRBV12-3 or TRBV12-4 with TRBJ2-7, with D maybe TRBD1 (6 bases). Material for sequencing was PBMCs. The receptor was isolated from a woman aged 18-35 years in good health. CDR3 in amino acids: CASTDRGQGSREQYF. The CDR3 DNA is TGTGCCAGCACCGATCGAGGGCAGGGGTCCCGCGAGCAGTACTTC.